The TCR beta chain described here comes from a study of T-cell memory formation after mild COVID-19 (dated by TCRdb to 2020 to 2022). For the study in its entirety: TCR sequence clusters from the two donors were largely donor specific. Longitudinal TCRalpha and TCRbeta repertoire sequencing tracked T-cell clones expanding and contracting after mild COVID-19 in a couple of donors. The cohort comprised two young, previously healthy adult volunteers, one female and one male.

Ficoll-Paque density gradient centrifugation was used to isolate PBMCs. Data came from an Illumina NovaSeq 6000. cDNA libraries for TCRalpha and TCRbeta were prepared by 5'RACE using constant-segment primers, with sample barcodes and unique molecular identifiers added. Trizol reagent was used to extract RNA from every sample. Libraries were amplified in two PCR steps, with a second sample barcode and Illumina TruSeq adapters added in the second step. Sequencing of the libraries was done on an Illumina NovaSeq, producing 2 x 150 bp paired-end reads. The authors processed their data as follows. Reads were demultiplexed and collapsed into UMI-guided consensus sequences with migec v1.2.7. Using mixcr v2.1.11, UMI consensuses were aligned to TRA and TRB V and J templates and then assembled into clonotypes. A clonotype was counted as expanded or contracted only if both edgeR and NoisET called the change significant, with noise models trained on biological replicates. For edgeR calls, the thresholds were a false discovery rate-adjusted p below 0.01 and a log2 fold-change of 1. PCA with hierarchical clustering of max-normalized trajectories of the 1000 most abundant clonotypes was used as exploratory dynamics analysis. The CD4 or CD8 phenotype of responding clones was assigned using the separately sequenced CD4+ and CD8+ repertoires. TCRdb applied fastp at Q25 and MiXCR to the public reads, then kept only in-frame beta chains. A single entry per CDR3 protein holds the most common genes and DNA from its merged rows. TCRdb, rather than the study authors, made the V and J calls. A total of about 400,000 distinct CDR3 sequences appear in this sample, roughly 15% of them only once. The top ten clonotypes cover around a fifth of the sample.

The sample holds a few counts of this clonotype. Its antigen remains unidentified. No base quality information exists; no much larger clone differs at one position. General conclusions and limits of the study: Some responding clones were found in pre-infection memory, which suggests that pre-existing cross-reactive memory T cells took part in the SARS-CoV-2 response. Contracting CD4+ clones turned up mainly in the CM and EM memory subsets, whereas EMRA was where CD8+ clones were enriched. Clones that contracted from day 15 to 85 showed balanced CD4/CD8 phenotypes, whereas a second wave of clones that expanded from day 15 to 37 leaned towards CD4+. Only a couple of mild cases were covered in the study, and larger cohorts including severe cases with pre-infection samples were considered necessary. The second-wave clones that peaked on day 37 were not confirmed to be SARS-CoV-2 specific.

The receptor was derived from a man aged 18 to 29 who had mild COVID-19 (a few samples of this study predate the infection). The sample titles of this study are shuffled in the database, so cell type and time point are left out; the donor was told from shared clones. Sequencing was done on a sample of PBMCs or a T cell subset sorted from them (not recorded which).

The nucleotide sequence is given as TGTGCCAGCAGCCAACACAGCTACAATGAGCAGTTCTTC. It is translated as CASSQHSYNEQFF. The chain is assembled from TRBV5-4 and TRBJ2-1; the D gene cannot be named for sure. V lost 4 bases and J lost 3 bases; the stretch between them is 8 bases long. Counted from cysteine to phenylalanine, this CDR3 has 13 amino acids. CDR3 DNA only is kept here, 39 bases in frame from base 1. CDR1 and CDR2, looked up from the germline V gene (reference sequence), are SGHNT and YYREEE.